This T cell receptor (beta chain) was profiled in a study of CXCR3-negative and CXCR3-positive naive CD8 T cells. The CDR3 is 17 residues long. Germline V gene data show CDR1 as SGHRS and CDR2 as YFSETQ. A word on this clonotype: Antigen specificity is unknown.

Overall study results and limits: Against CXCR3-negative naive cells, CXCR3-positive naive cells showed more hydrophobic TRB CDR3s. Researchers reported similar TRBV-TRBJ usage in naive CXCR3-negative and CXCR3-positive cells, though memory differed.

In triplicate, each CD8+ T cell subset was sorted at more than 250,000 cells per replicate. The CD45RO-CCR7+CD27+CD95- phenotype denoted naive CD8+ T cells. UMI-labeled TRB cDNA libraries were prepared by 5' RACE. TCRdb reprocessed the 5' RACE reads; each CDR3 protein has one entry and no DNA is given. Recorded for this sample: some 150,000 distinct CDR3 sequences. Sequenced sample: naive CXCR3+ CD8+ T cells from blood. Stated subset: CD45RO-CCR7+CD27+CD95- naive CD8+ T cells expressing CXCR3 (TNR3+). The V and J genes are TRBV5-1 and TRBJ2-7; TCRdb returns TRBD1, unconfirmable since there is no DNA. The sequence derives from a human donor in good health. Some clones in this sample may be carry-over from other donors' samples. This chain's CDR3 is CASSLAGRTPMVGEQYF.